This T cell receptor (beta chain) was sequenced for a study of blood T cells in healthy people across ages. A J-beta primer mix and a sample-barcoded 5' primer were used in a second PCR of about 7 to 12 cycles. TCRdb reprocessed the 5' RACE reads with MiXCR, giving one entry per CDR3 protein. The repertoire has about 680,000 distinct CDR3 sequences, roughly 50% of them found once; the top ten carry approximately 32%. The CDR3 is 15 amino acids. The ends lost 5 bases at V and 4 bases at J; junction bases unmatched: 5. This chain joins TRBV12-3 or TRBV12-4 and TRBJ2-3; 11 nucleotides align to TRBD2. Material: blood. This receptor was obtained from a woman aged 60-75 years in good health. CDR3 DNA: TGTGCCAGCAGTCCGACTAGCGGGAAGTCAGATACGCAGTATTTT. This codes for CASSPTSGKSDTQYF.